The next 21 T cell receptor beta chains were all read from a single sample in a study of sequential checkpoint blockade in melanoma. The treatment denotes: randomized to nivolumab then ipilimumab (arm A) or the reverse (arm B). Repertoires were generated with immunoSEQ multiplex PCR, while TCRdb's copy carries only in-frame clones and drops some. The sample consists of some 20,000 clones, 65% to 90% of them appearing once. The sample here was CD8+ T cells sorted from blood (inferred from file names), taken from a patient given nivolumab and ipilimumab in sequence. Every receptor here comes from a human donor with melanoma.

The J gene is TRBJ2-7, the V gene TRBV27; 7 bases match TRBD2. This CDR3 has 14 residues. V was pared by 3 bases and J by 6 bases, with 8 bases of the junction left unmatched. The germline CDR1 and CDR2 sequences are MNHEY and SMNVEV (reference sequence). The chain's CDR3 is CASSLGGRAAEQYF. The CDR3 bases are TGTGCCAGCAGTTTGGGGGGGAGGGCGGCCGAGCAGTACTTC.

This clone was counted a single time. The chain combines TRBV10-3 with TRBJ1-6; TRBD1 matches 9 bases. Germline trimming cut 2 bases from V and 7 bases from J; bases unmatched to any gene: 6. Germline lookup yields CDR1 ENHRY and CDR2 SYGVKD. The CDR3 contains 16 residues. The CDR3 coding sequence is TGTGCCATCAGTGAGCCGGGGACAGGGCGGAATTCACCCCTCCACTTT. Protein sequence: CAISEPGTGRNSPLHF.

The genes are TRBV15 and TRBJ2-1, with 12 nucleotides matching TRBD2. Per germline, CDR1 LNHNV and CDR2 YYDKDF (reference sequence). V was pared by 5 bases and J by 9 bases, with 11 bases of the junction left unmatched. There are 16 residues in the CDR3. The CDR3 sequence: CATSGGRLAGVSEQFF. Written as DNA, the CDR3 is TGTGCCACCAGCGGAGGAAGACTAGCGGGAGTTAGTGAGCAGTTCTTC.

The rearrangement uses TRBV9 and TRBJ2-2, with TRBD2 as a possible D gene (5 bases). Deletions cut 1 base from V and 0 bases from J, with 13 bases between. Germline V gene data show CDR1 as SGDLS and CDR2 as YYNGEE. CDR3 length equals 17 residues. Written as DNA, the CDR3 is TGTGCCAGCAGCGTACCGAGGGTTACAGCGAACACCGGGGAGCTGTTTTTT. Protein sequence: CASSVPRVTANTGELFF.

J is TRBJ2-5 and V is TRBV4-1, with 10 bases lining up with TRBD2. V lost 4 bases, J lost 5 bases, and 25 bases stayed unmatched. CDR1 is MGHRA and CDR2 is YSYEKL in the germline V gene. The CDR3 has 21 amino acids. As DNA, the CDR3 is TGCGCCAGCAGCCTCGGACAGGGCTCGGGGCTAGCGGGAGCCTGGGGGGAGACCCAGTACTTC. Translated, it gives CASSLGQGSGLAGAWGETQYF.

The sample holds a few counts of this clone. The chain is built from TRBV7-9 and TRBJ2-7; 7 bases match TRBD2. The CDR3 runs to 15 residues. Germline assignment: CDR1 SEHNR and CDR2 FQNEAQ (reference sequence). The junction had 11 bases not matched to a gene; V was cut back by 6 bases and J by 3 bases. The CDR3 bases are TGTGCCAGCAGGTCGACTAGCTCCCTTTTCTACGAGCAGTACTTC. This translates into CASRSTSSLFYEQYF.

This clone was detected once. This sequence joins TRBV27 and TRBJ2-3; 13 bases agree with TRBD2. This CDR3 has 16 amino acids. Trimming removed 5 bases from V and 8 bases from J; junction bases left unmatched: 10. The germline CDR1 and CDR2 sequences are MNHEY and SMNVEV (reference sequence). CDR3 protein: CASSNLLAGGPPTQYF. The CDR3 DNA reads as TGTGCCAGCAGTAACTTACTAGCGGGAGGGCCTCCTACGCAGTATTTT.

This clone was observed a single time. The rearrangement uses TRBV19 and TRBJ1-4; 11 bases are a match to TRBD1. The CDR3 totals 16 residues. Germline V gene lookup returns CDR1 LNHDA and CDR2 SQIVND (reference sequence). V lost 4 bases and J lost 4; bases outside the gene matches: 5. This CDR3 is CASSRDRGLINEKLFF. DNA for the CDR3: TGTGCCAGTAGTAGGGACAGGGGGTTGATTAATGAAAAACTGTTTTTT.

The rearrangement joins TRBV29-1 to TRBJ2-2, with 10 positions matching TRBD2. CDR3 length: 16 residues. CDR1 is SQVTM, CDR2 ANQGSEA, per germline. The V and J ends lost 4 bases and 10 bases, in that order; junction bases with no gene match: 15. DNA for the CDR3: TGCAGCGTTGTACCCCGGCTAGCGGGAGACCGTCTGGAGCTGTTTTTT. Amino acids: CSVVPRLAGDRLELFF.

This clone was seen just once. The V and J genes are TRBV7-2 and TRBJ2-7, with D maybe TRBD2 (6 bases). CDR1 SGHTA and CDR2 FQGNSA come from the germline V gene. The CDR3 consists of 14 residues. The V and J ends lost 1 base and 6 bases respectively, with 13 bases between them. The CDR3 DNA follows: TGTGCCAGCAGCTTAGGGCTAGTGGGGGGCGAGCAGTACTTC. It yields the protein CASSLGLVGGEQYF.

The chain employs TRBV6-1 and TRBJ2-5; a weak D match, TRBD2 (6 bases). V dropped 8 bases and J dropped 5 bases, with 18 bases sitting between them. Germline V CDR1 and CDR2: MNHNS, SASEGT. The CDR3 is 14 residues long. CDR3 loop: CASRDSHWSETQYF. In DNA, the CDR3 is TGTGCCAGCCGGGACTCCCATTGGTCCGAGACCCAGTACTTC.

In its sample, this clone was seen a few times. The chain combines TRBV27 with TRBJ2-5; 8 bases match TRBD1. The V segment lost 5 bases and the J segment 0 bases; nucleotides outside the gene matches: 5. There are 15 residues in the CDR3. Germline loops: CDR1 MNHEY, CDR2 SMNVEV (reference sequence). In DNA, the CDR3 is TGTGCCAGCAGTCCAACAGGGGGGTACCAAGAGACCCAGTACTTC. Translating it yields CASSPTGGYQETQYF.

The gene calls are TRBV30 and TRBJ2-3, with D possibly being TRBD2 (5 bases). This CDR3 is 13 amino acids long. Germline CDR1 GTSNPN, CDR2 SVGIG (reference sequence). Trimming took off 2 bases at V and 1 base at J, with 7 bases between the two ends. CDR3 amino acids: CAWSPRGTDTQYF. The CDR3 region has the DNA TGTGCCTGGAGTCCGAGGGGCACAGATACGCAGTATTTT.

The V and J genes are TRBV7-9 and TRBJ2-7, with a possible D match to TRBD2 (6 bases). The CDR3 is 16 amino acids. The V gene lost 3 bases and the J gene lost 2 bases, with 17 bases spanning the gap. Germline lookup yields CDR1 SEHNR and CDR2 FQNEAQ (reference sequence). CDR3 DNA: TGTGCCAGCAGCTTCCTGGGGGGACCAGATCCCTACGAGCAGTACTTC. Encoded protein: CASSFLGGPDPYEQYF.

This chain uses TRBV2 with TRBJ1-2, with D unresolved. CDR1 is SNHLY, CDR2 FYNNEI, per germline. The V end lost 7 bases, the J end lost 8 bases, and 17 bases lay between the germline ends. The CDR3 length is 13 residues. CDR3 in DNA: TGTGCCAGCACCGAGCGGTCTCCGGAAGGCTACACCTTC. Translation: CASTERSPEGYTF.

This clone has only one observation. The chain recombines TRBV7-9 with TRBJ2-7; 8 positions agree with TRBD1. The CDR3 loop spans 16 amino acids. The junction had 13 bases not matched to a gene; V was cut back by 6 bases and J by 3 bases. Germline V gene lookup returns CDR1 SEHNR and CDR2 FQNEAQ (reference sequence). The CDR3 is CASSSPPGQAIYEQYF. The DNA for the CDR3 is TGTGCCAGCAGTTCACCACCGGGACAGGCCATCTACGAGCAGTACTTC.

The chain uses TRBV7-6 and TRBJ1-2; D is unclear. Deletions cut 1 base from V and 3 bases from J, with 6 bases between. The CDR3 loop spans 13 amino acids. Germline loops: CDR1 SGHVS, CDR2 FNYEAQ. The CDR3 loop is CASSLDSYYGYTF. In DNA, the CDR3 is TGTGCCAGCAGCTTAGACAGCTACTATGGCTACACCTTC.

The chain combines TRBV5-1 with TRBJ2-5; TRBD2 is a possible D gene (7 bases). V lost 0 bases and J 4 bases, leaving 13 bases between the germline ends. The CDR3 has 15 residues. Looked up from germline, CDR1 is SGHRS and CDR2 is YFSETQ. The CDR3 DNA sequence: TGCGCCAGCAGCTTGGAGGGGGGGATTGCAGAGACCCAGTACTTC. This codes for CASSLEGGIAETQYF.

This clone was observed once. The CDR3 region is CASRGDSYEQYF. The CDR3 DNA sequence: TGTGCCAGTAGGGGGGACTCCTACGAGCAGTACTTC. The gene calls are TRBV19 and TRBJ2-5; TRBD1 or TRBD2 may be the D gene (5 bases each). The tail of the sequence fits TRBJ2-7 better, so the J call may be wrong. Germline lookup yields CDR1 LNHDA and CDR2 SQIVND (reference sequence). The CDR3 spans 12 residues.

The chain has TRBV2 and TRBJ2-7; maybe TRBD2 (5 bases). The V gene lost 7 bases and the J gene lost 2 bases, with 18 bases spanning the gap. There are 15 residues in the CDR3. Germline values: CDR1 SNHLY, CDR2 FYNNEI. The chain's CDR3 is CASTGSEVRPYEQYF. The CDR3 DNA follows: TGTGCCAGCACTGGATCGGAGGTCAGGCCCTACGAGCAGTACTTC.

V gene TRBV5-1 combines with J gene TRBJ2-1; 7 bases match TRBD1. Per germline, CDR1 SGHRS and CDR2 YFSETQ. V dropped 4 bases and J dropped 4; count of bases not matched to a gene: 5. CDR3 length: 14 amino acids. CDR3 bases: TGCGCCAGCAGCGTCTTGGGACAGTACAATGAGCAGTTCTTC. Its protein is CASSVLGQYNEQFF. The variable domain in full, completed from reference TRBV5-1 and TRBJ2-1, reads KAGVTQTPRYLIKTRGQQVTLSCSPISGHRSVSWYQQTPGQGLQFLFEYFSETQRNKGNFPGRFSGRQFSNSRSEMNVSTLELGDSALYLCASSVLGQYNEQFFGPGTRLTVL.